The T cell receptor beta chain described here comes from a study of monozygotic twins with inflammatory bowel disease (dated by TCRdb to about 2019). Some background on the complete study: The full study comprised 28 monozygotic twin pairs: nine German pairs (four IBD-concordant, five IBD-discordant) and 19 IBD-discordant Danish pairs. Each individual had, on average, about 151 000 unique TCRalpha sequences and 181 000 unique TCRbeta sequences available for analysis. The search for disease-associated traits relied mainly on comparing IBD patients with their genetically identical healthy co-twins within discordant pairs.

Points on this clonotype: Its binding antigen is unknown.

Library generation was performed with 5' RACE. The input for every TCR library was roughly 4,000 ng of total RNA. For each sample, cDNA synthesis was carried out in eight separate reactions using SMARTScribe reverse transcriptase. Unique molecular identifiers containing a 6-nucleotide sample barcode were introduced through template switching during cDNA synthesis. Two nested PCRs of about 16 and 10 cycles amplified the TCRalpha and TCRbeta cDNA, and bead purification followed each PCR. Before amplification, the cDNA was treated with uracil DNA-glycosylase and purified using the QIAquick PCR purification kit. The second PCR was the step at which Illumina TruSeq-compatible adapters and sample-specific barcodes were added. TapeStation and Qubit were used to check library quality and concentration, and approximately 5 ng of each library went into the pool. Pooled libraries were sequenced on an Illumina HiSeq2500 single-index Rapid Run with 2 x 100 bp reads and custom sequencing primers. In the authors' own workflow: MiGEC version 1.2.6 was used for UMI-based consensus assembly to correct PCR and sequencing errors. MiXCR version 2.1.1 was used to carry out V(D)J alignment, clonotype assembly and CDR3 extraction. Gene usage, clonotype sharing and MAIT/NKT TCR abundance were normalised by analysing the top 1000, 10 000 and 20 000 clonotypes per sample. After downsampling to 27 000 UMIs, diversity was calculated as the inverse Simpson index using the vegan R package. Paired Mann-Whitney U tests were applied to discordant twin pairs, with Benjamini-Hochberg correction for multiple testing. TCRdb reprocessed the sequencing reads and holds a single record per CDR3 protein sequence, with no DNA. V and J calls and clone size were set by TCRdb, not the authors. The sample table includes nearly 450,000 distinct CDR3 sequences. 2.4% of the sample is held by the ten biggest clonotypes.

An approximately 2.5 ml peripheral blood sample was drawn into PAXgene tubes per donor and stored at -80°C. Without any T cell sorting, total RNA was extracted from whole blood using the PAXgene blood miRNA kit on an automated QIAcube. Peripheral blood from monozygotic twin pairs concordant or discordant for inflammatory bowel disease was subjected to deep TCRalpha and TCRbeta repertoire profiling with unique molecular barcoding. For every twin pair, smoking habits were documented, and each individual was categorised as a current, former or never smoker. The full study reports these points: The analysis was unable to tell apart different T cell subtypes. Repertoire similarity did not differ between concordant and discordant twins, possibly due to limited statistical power. TCRbeta repertoire diversity, by inverse Simpson index, was decreased in IBD patients compared with their healthy co-twins. No single strong signal or clonotype linked to IBD turned up in the results, so the idea that one exists was not supported. Because patients were on differing immunosuppressive treatments, the repertoires may have picked up extra background noise and inter-individual variability. Compared with healthy twins, IBD patients shared fewer clonotypes with other individuals, and the difference was most pronounced in patients with signs of disease activity.

The germline V gene yields MDHEN for CDR1 and SYDVKM for CDR2. Including cysteine and phenylalanine, the CDR3 has 13 amino acids. DNA for this receptor is not on file. The receptor's source is a human donor with ulcerative colitis or Crohn's disease, or a healthy co-twin of an affected twin (not recorded which). Sequencing was done on a sample of blood. The chain is encoded by TRBV28 joined to TRBJ2-1; TCRdb returns TRBD1, unconfirmable since there is no DNA. CDR3 protein: CASSPDRDNEQFF.